The 9 T cell receptor beta chains given below trace back to one sample, sequenced in a study of response to subunit inactivated influenza vaccine. One entry per CDR3 protein, called by TCRdb with MiXCR from the RT-PCR reads. The sample has some 500,000 distinct CDR3 sequences, approximately 12% seen once. The sequencing used PBMCs from blood, collected roughly 48 days after vaccination. All receptors derive from a man between 45 and 60 years old who received an inactivated influenza vaccine.

This sequence joins TRBV7-3 and TRBJ2-3; TRBD2 matches 14 bases. The CDR3 is 16 residues long. V shed 6 bases, J shed 8 bases, and the junction held 10 bases outside the gene matches. Germline V gene data show CDR1 as SGHTA and CDR2 as FQGTGA. For the CDR3, the DNA is TGTGCCAGCAGTCCCGGGACTAGCGGGAGAATTGGTACGCAGTATTTT. This gives the protein CASSPGTSGRIGTQYF.

This clonotype was counted only a few times. V gene TRBV7-2 combines with J gene TRBJ2-1, with D perhaps matching TRBD1 or TRBD2 (5 bases each). The CDR3 covers 14 residues. Trimming left V 4 bases short and J 9 bases short, with 16 bases between. The germline CDR1 and CDR2 sequences are SGHTA and FQGNSA. CDR3 amino acids: CASSSGPRSFEQFF. The CDR3 coding sequence is TGTGCCAGCAGCTCGGGACCCAGAAGCTTTGAGCAGTTCTTC.

The gene calls are TRBV12-3 or TRBV12-4 and TRBJ2-1, with 7 bases matching TRBD2. The CDR3 is 14 residues long. Germline trimming cut 3 bases from V and 10 bases from J; bases unmatched to any gene: 9. This CDR3 is CASSFGTIPTEQFF. In nucleotides, the CDR3 is TGTGCCAGCAGTTTTGGGACTATCCCAACCGAGCAGTTCTTC.

Ten or more counts support this clonotype. The chain is built from TRBV29-1 and TRBJ2-2; a weak D match, TRBD1 (5 bases). CDR1 and CDR2 from the germline V gene are SQVTM and ANQGSEA. This CDR3 is 14 amino acids long. CDR3 in DNA: TGCGGATTCCAGGAGCAGGGAATCACCGGGGAGCTGTTTTTT. This translates into CGFQEQGITGELFF.

This clonotype was recorded once. This chain joins TRBV20-1 and TRBJ2-6; TRBD1 might be the D (5 bases). The CDR3 length is 12 residues. Trimming shortened V by 5 bases and J by 4 bases, and 6 bases separated the two germline ends. Germline CDR1 and CDR2: DFQATT and SNEGSKA (reference sequence). The DNA of the CDR3 is TGCAGTGCTCGGACAGGGGCCAACGTCCTGACTTTC. Translated: CSARTGANVLTF.

This clonotype was counted ten times or more. The chain combines TRBV20-1 with TRBJ2-7; 8 nucleotides match TRBD2. Germline lookup yields CDR1 DFQATT and CDR2 SNEGSKA (reference sequence). This CDR3 has 17 residues. V dropped 0 bases and J dropped 7; count of bases not matched to a gene: 17. CDR3 nucleotide sequence: TGCAGTGCTAGAGAGACGGCTCCGGGACTAGGCGTTGGGGAGCAGTACTTC. Protein: CSARETAPGLGVGEQYF.

This clonotype was found many times. The chain combines TRBV6-2 or TRBV6-3 with TRBJ1-2; D not resolved. CDR1 and CDR2 (germline): MNHEY, SVGEGT. This CDR3 contains 12 residues. The V end was cut by 2 bases, the J end by 5 bases, with 6 bases between. The DNA for the CDR3 is TGTGCCAGCAGTTACGGGCGATATGGCTACACCTTC. Its translation is CASSYGRYGYTF.

The J gene is TRBJ2-7, the V gene TRBV7-9, with 7 bases aligning to TRBD2. The CDR3 has 14 amino acids. V shed 5 bases, J shed 6 bases, and the junction held 10 bases outside the gene matches. CDR1 and CDR2 (germline): SEHNR, FQNEAQ (reference sequence). CDR3 protein: CASSPPGLSLEQYF. The DNA of the CDR3 is TGTGCCAGCAGCCCCCCGGGACTATCGCTCGAGCAGTACTTC.

This chain uses TRBV4-2 with TRBJ2-3; 9 bases line up with TRBD2. The CDR3 sequence is 16 residues long. V shed 5 bases, J shed 1 base, and the junction held 7 bases outside the gene matches. Germline CDR1 LGHNA, CDR2 YNFKEQ. The CDR3 here is CASSLGPSGGTDTQYF. CDR3 nucleotide sequence: TGTGCCAGCAGCTTGGGCCCTAGCGGGGGCACAGATACGCAGTATTTT.